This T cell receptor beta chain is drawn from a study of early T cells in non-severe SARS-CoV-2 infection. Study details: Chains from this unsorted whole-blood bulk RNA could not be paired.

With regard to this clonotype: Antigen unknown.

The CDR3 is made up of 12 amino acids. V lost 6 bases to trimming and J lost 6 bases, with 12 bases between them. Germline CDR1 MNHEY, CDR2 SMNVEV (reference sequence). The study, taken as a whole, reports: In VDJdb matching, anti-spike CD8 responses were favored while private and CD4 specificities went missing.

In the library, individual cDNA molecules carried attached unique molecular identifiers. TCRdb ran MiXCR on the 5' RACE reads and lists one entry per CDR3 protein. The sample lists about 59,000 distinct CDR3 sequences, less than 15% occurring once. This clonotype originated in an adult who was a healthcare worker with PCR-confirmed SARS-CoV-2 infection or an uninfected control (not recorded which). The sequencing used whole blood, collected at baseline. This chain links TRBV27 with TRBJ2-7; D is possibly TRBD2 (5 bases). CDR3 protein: CASRFGVSEQYF. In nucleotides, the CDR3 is TGTGCCAGCAGGTTCGGGGTCTCCGAGCAGTACTTC.